These 24 T cell receptor beta chains were sequenced from one sample in a study of blood T cell repertoires in COVID-19. Using immunoSEQ multiplex PCR, the repertoire was profiled, and TCRdb retains in-frame clones only, with some absent. The sample holds 410,000 or so clones, about nine tenths seen once. Sequencing input: peripheral blood. The origin of the receptors is a woman aged 25 to 45 with active or convalescent COVID-19.

Only a few counts were recorded for this clone. The chain is built from TRBV6-1 and TRBJ2-3; D may be TRBD1 (5 bases). The CDR3 sequence is 16 residues long. CDR1 MNHNS and CDR2 SASEGT come from the germline V gene. V was shortened by 2 bases and J by 2 bases, with 14 bases between the two germline ends. The CDR3 sequence: CASSESSARVTDTQYF. The CDR3 region has the DNA TGTGCCAGCAGTGAATCATCCGCCAGGGTCACAGATACGCAGTATTTT.

V gene TRBV6-5 combines with J gene TRBJ1-1, with no clear D. CDR1 and CDR2 (germline): MNHEY, SVGAGI. With 6 bases removed from V and 2 bases from J, the gap between germline ends came to 10 bases. The CDR3 contains 13 residues. CDR3 amino acids: CASRNTANTEAFF. The CDR3 region has the DNA TGTGCCAGCAGAAACACAGCTAACACTGAAGCTTTCTTT.

This clone was counted a few times. J is TRBJ2-1 and V is TRBV5-6; TRBD1 matches at 7 bases. Germline V CDR1 and CDR2: SGHDT, YYEEEE. There are 15 residues in the CDR3. The J segment lost 5 bases and the V segment lost 4 bases, leaving 9 bases of the junction unmatched. The CDR3 region has the DNA TGTGCCAGCAGCCGCCCCCTGGGACAGAACAATGAGCAGTTCTTC. This gives the protein CASSRPLGQNNEQFF.

The V call is TRBV6-6, the J call TRBJ2-1; 8 bases are a match to TRBD2. The CDR3 totals 14 residues. V lost 6 bases to trimming and J lost 5 bases; unmatched junction nucleotides: 6. Per germline, CDR1 MNHNY and CDR2 SVGAGI (reference sequence). Here the CDR3 reads CASSQAGAHNEQFF. The DNA for the CDR3 is TGTGCCAGCAGCCAAGCGGGGGCGCACAATGAGCAGTTCTTC.

The V and J genes are TRBV13 and TRBJ2-6; 8 nucleotides align to TRBD1. The CDR3 is made up of 15 amino acids. In germline, CDR1 is PRHDT, CDR2 FYEKMQ (reference sequence). Trimming cost V 5 bases and J 7 bases; bases outside gene matches: 7. The CDR3 DNA reads as TGTGCCAGCAGCGCCCGAGACAGGGGTGCCAACGTCCTGACTTTC. Amino acids: CASSARDRGANVLTF.

The chain is built from TRBV19 and TRBJ2-2, with D perhaps matching TRBD1 (5 bases). CDR1 is LNHDA and CDR2 is SQIVND in the germline V gene (reference sequence). There are 13 residues in the CDR3. The V end was cut by 2 bases, the J end by 8 bases, with 9 bases between. CDR3 bases: TGTGCCAGTAGTATAAGGGGCGCGGGGGAGCTGTTTTTT. It is translated as CASSIRGAGELFF. Full variable domain (outside the CDR3, taken from reference TRBV19 and TRBJ2-2): DGGITQSPKYLFRKEGQNVTLSCEQNLNHDAMYWYRQDPGQGLRLIYYSQIVNDFQKGDIAEGYSVSREKKESFPLTVTSAQKNPTAFYLCASSIRGAGELFFGEGSRLTVL.

J is TRBJ2-7 and V is TRBV9, with TRBD1 matching over 9 bases. The CDR3 runs to 13 residues. V shed 4 bases and J 6 bases; nucleotides not matched to a gene: 5. The germline V gene has CDR1 SGDLS and CDR2 YYNGEE. CDR3 residues: CASSIMDRGEQYF. CDR3 nucleotide sequence: TGTGCCAGCAGCATCATGGACAGGGGCGAGCAGTACTTC.

The rearrangement joins TRBV6-5 to TRBJ1-1, with 9 bases fitting TRBD1. The CDR3 contains 13 residues. Trimming at V came to 6 bases and at J to 5 bases, leaving 4 bases not matched to a gene. Germline values: CDR1 MNHEY, CDR2 SVGAGI. The CDR3 loop is CASRGQGETEAFF. The DNA of the CDR3 is TGTGCCAGCAGGGGACAGGGCGAAACTGAAGCTTTCTTT.

The chain couples TRBV19 to TRBJ2-1, with TRBD2 matching over 12 bases. From germline, CDR1 is LNHDA and CDR2 SQIVND (reference sequence). After removal of 1 base from V and 8 bases from J, the junction contained 3 bases not matched to a gene. The CDR3 runs 15 residues. The CDR3 DNA follows: TGTGCCAGTAGTATAGGGACTAGCGGGATATATGAGCAGTTCTTC. Translating it yields CASSIGTSGIYEQFF.

On this clone itself: One junction end disagrees with the germline gene, perhaps due to a read error. The rearrangement joins TRBV29-1 to TRBJ2-3, with D possibly TRBD2 on 5 matching bases. The CDR3 is 13 residues long. Per the germline V gene, CDR1 is SQVTM and CDR2 is ANQGSEA. The CDR3 DNA is TGCAGCGTTGTATTCTCTAGCAGAGATACGCAGTATTTT. It translates to CSVVFSSRDTQYF.

The chain is built from TRBV6-1 and TRBJ1-2, with 8 positions matching TRBD1. The CDR3 length is 14 residues. V lost 1 base to trimming and J lost 8 bases; unmatched junction nucleotides: 6. Germline lookup yields CDR1 MNHNS and CDR2 SASEGT. The CDR3, as DNA: TGTGCCAGCAGTGAAGGACAGGGGCGAGGCGGCTACACCTTC. Translating it yields CASSEGQGRGGYTF.

V usage is TRBV14 and J usage is TRBJ1-2; no firm D call. Trimming left V 2 bases short and J 7 bases short, with 11 bases between. Per the germline V gene, CDR1 is SGHDN and CDR2 is FVKESK. The CDR3 covers 13 residues. The CDR3 DNA reads TGTGCCAGCAGCCAACTGCGTGGGAGTGGCTACACCTTC. Amino acids: CASSQLRGSGYTF.

This clone was recorded many times. The rearrangement uses TRBV5-1 and TRBJ1-5; D might be TRBD1 (5 bases). The CDR3 loop spans 14 amino acids. The germline V gene encodes CDR1 SGHRS and CDR2 YFSETQ. V was pared by 0 bases and J by 6 bases, with 10 bases between. CDR3 sequence: CASSLEGAAQPQHF. The CDR3 coding sequence is TGCGCCAGCAGCTTGGAAGGGGCTGCTCAGCCCCAGCATTTT. Complete variable domain (other parts from reference TRBV5-1 and TRBJ1-5): KAGVTQTPRYLIKTRGQQVTLSCSPISGHRSVSWYQQTPGQGLQFLFEYFSETQRNKGNFPGRFSGRQFSNSRSEMNVSTLELGDSALYLCASSLEGAAQPQHFGDGTRLSIL.

This chain connects TRBV4-1 to TRBJ1-5; D remains unclear. The CDR3 length is 15 residues. The germline V gene encodes CDR1 MGHRA and CDR2 YSYEKL. Trimming removed 1 base from V and 6 bases from J, with 13 bases in between. The CDR3 sequence: CASSQGLGTGQPQHF. The CDR3 DNA sequence: TGCGCCAGCAGCCAAGGGTTGGGTACGGGTCAGCCCCAGCATTTT.

This sequence joins TRBV19 and TRBJ1-5, with D perhaps TRBD1 (6 bases). The ends were cut back, 6 bases at V and 2 bases at J, with 11 bases in the middle. Germline lookup yields CDR1 LNHDA and CDR2 SQIVND (reference sequence). The CDR3 totals 14 residues. This CDR3 is CASRPTGRNQPQHF. CDR3 nucleotides: TGTGCCAGTAGACCGACAGGACGCAATCAGCCCCAGCATTTT.

The rearrangement uses TRBV24-1 and TRBJ2-2; 9 bases fit TRBD2. Losses at the gene ends were 5 bases for V and 5 bases for J; bases not matched to a gene: 2. CDR3 length equals 14 residues. Germline V CDR1 and CDR2: KGHDR, SFDVKD. The CDR3 loop reads CATSGSGRTGELFF. DNA of the CDR3: TGTGCCACCAGTGGTAGCGGGAGAACCGGGGAGCTGTTTTTT.

The chain combines TRBV2 with TRBJ1-4; D gene uncertain. The V end was cut by 7 bases, the J end by 8 bases, with 8 bases between. This CDR3 has 11 amino acids. CDR1 and CDR2 from the germline V gene are SNHLY and FYNNEI. This chain's CDR3 is CASTAREKLFF. The CDR3, as DNA: TGTGCCAGCACTGCCAGGGAAAAACTGTTTTTT. The entire variable domain, with the rest obtained from reference TRBV2 and TRBJ1-4, is as follows: EPEVTQTPSHQVTQMGQEVILRCVPISNHLYFYWYRQILGQKVEFLVSFYNNEISEKSEIFDDQFSVERPDGSNFTLKIRSTKLEDSAMYFCASTAREKLFFGSGTQLSVL.

The CDR3 is CATSALGTALSYEQYF. The CDR3 nucleotides are TGTGCCACCAGCGCACTCGGGACAGCCCTCTCCTACGAGCAGTACTTC. The genes are TRBV15 and TRBJ2-7; TRBD1 matches at 7 bases. With 5 bases clipped from V and 0 bases from J, the junction kept 10 bases outside the gene matches. The CDR3 covers 16 residues. Germline loops: CDR1 LNHNV, CDR2 YYDKDF (reference sequence).

V and J are TRBV18 and TRBJ1-2; D not resolved. The CDR3 spans 15 residues. Trimming cost V 6 bases and J 1 base, with 15 bases left between them. The V gene's germline CDR1 is KGHSH and CDR2 LQKENI. The CDR3 sequence: CASSPLGDYNYGYTF. CDR3 coding DNA: TGTGCCAGCTCCCCGCTCGGCGACTATAACTATGGCTACACCTTC.

The chain combines TRBV5-1 with TRBJ2-3, with 11 bases fitting TRBD1. The CDR3 is made up of 16 amino acids. V gave up 0 bases and J gave up 3 bases; unmatched junction bases: 3. Germline V gene sequence: CDR1 SGHRS, CDR2 YFSETQ. DNA for the CDR3: TGCGCCAGCAGCTTGGAGGGACAGGGGGTTACAGATACGCAGTATTTT. Amino acid sequence: CASSLEGQGVTDTQYF.

The gene calls are TRBV7-2 and TRBJ1-3, with D hard to call. This CDR3 spans 16 amino acids. Germline V gene lookup returns CDR1 SGHTA and CDR2 FQGNSA. The germline V and J ends were trimmed by 6 bases and 2 bases, with 17 bases remaining between them. CDR3 residues: CASRLWADKAGNTIYF. The CDR3 DNA follows: TGTGCCAGCAGGTTATGGGCAGATAAGGCTGGAAACACCATATATTTT.

This chain connects TRBV6-6 to TRBJ1-3, with D unclear. V lost 6 bases, J lost 0 bases, and 12 bases lay in between. The CDR3 spans 15 residues. The V gene's germline CDR1 is MNHNY and CDR2 SVGAGI (reference sequence). The CDR3 DNA reads as TGTGCCAGCAGCCAGACGGGGTTCTCTGGAAACACCATATATTTT. Translating gives CASSQTGFSGNTIYF.

The genes are TRBV6-6 and TRBJ2-2; possibly TRBD1 for D (6 bases). V was cut by 6 bases and J by 1 base, with 15 bases left in between. This CDR3 is built from 16 residues. CDR1 and CDR2 from the germline V gene are MNHNY and SVGAGI (reference sequence). CDR3 residues: CASRKKPGQNTGELFF. The CDR3 DNA is TGTGCCAGCAGAAAAAAACCGGGACAGAACACCGGGGAGCTGTTTTTT.

The chain uses TRBV27 and TRBJ2-1; TRBD1 might be the D (5 bases). Trimming took off 2 bases at V and 1 base at J, with 6 bases between the two ends. The CDR3 length is 14 residues. Per germline, CDR1 MNHEY and CDR2 SMNVEV (reference sequence). CDR3 protein: CASSLQGSYNEQFF. Written as DNA, the CDR3 is TGTGCCAGCAGTTTACAGGGATCCTACAATGAGCAGTTCTTC.